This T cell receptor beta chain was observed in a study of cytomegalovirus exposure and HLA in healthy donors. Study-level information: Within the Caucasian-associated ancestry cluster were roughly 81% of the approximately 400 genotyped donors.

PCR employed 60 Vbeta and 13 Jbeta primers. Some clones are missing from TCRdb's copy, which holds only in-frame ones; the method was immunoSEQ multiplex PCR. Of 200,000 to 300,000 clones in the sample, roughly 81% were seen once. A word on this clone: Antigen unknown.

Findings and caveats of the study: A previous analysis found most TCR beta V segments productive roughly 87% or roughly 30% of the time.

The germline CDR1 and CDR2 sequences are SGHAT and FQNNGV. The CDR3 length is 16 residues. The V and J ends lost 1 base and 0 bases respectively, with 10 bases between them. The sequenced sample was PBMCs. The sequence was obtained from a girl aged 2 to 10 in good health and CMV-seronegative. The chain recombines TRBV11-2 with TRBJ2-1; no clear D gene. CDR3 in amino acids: CASSLVGASSYNEQFF. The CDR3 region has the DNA TGTGCCAGCAGCTTAGTCGGAGCTAGCTCCTACAATGAGCAGTTCTTC.